A single T cell receptor beta chain is shown here with its context. Antigen: not known. This sample is part of a study of monozygotic twins with inflammatory bowel disease. General study points: Clonotype sharing was lower in IBD patients than healthy twins, most markedly with disease activity. Possibly reflecting limited power, no difference in repertoire similarity was found between concordant and discordant twins.

CDR1 is LGHNT and CDR2 is FRNRAP in the germline V gene. CDR3 length: 15 amino acids. Through template switching, UMIs that included a 6-nucleotide sample barcode were added. TCRdb reprocessed the 5' RACE reads, with one entry per CDR3 protein and no DNA. Recorded for this sample: some 440,000 distinct CDR3 sequences. The sequenced sample was blood. This receptor was identified in a human donor with ulcerative colitis or Crohn's disease, or a healthy co-twin of an affected twin (not recorded which). V and J are TRBV12-5 and TRBJ2-1; the TCRdb D gene call, TRBD2, has no DNA to confirm it. Here the CDR3 reads CASGLSGRAGNEQFF.